A selection of T cell receptor beta chains follows, all from one sample in a study of shared clonotypes between healthy human individuals. The repertoire was sequenced with immunoSEQ multiplex PCR; TCRdb's copy has only in-frame clones and lacks some. Of about 490,000 clones detected, 76% appear once; the ten largest clones hold over 10%. The sequencing input was PBMCs. The receptors here all came from a woman between 40 and 50 years old in good health. Some clones in this sample may be carry-over from other donors' samples. Both conserved end residues are part of each CDR3. Fields, in order: V gene, D gene, J gene, clone size, CDR3 DNA, CDR3 protein. A D gene is named only where the DNA matches it firmly. Size tells how often a clone was seen (once, few, many) or the class of an expanded clone, and some rows leave it out.

TRBV18	-	TRBJ1-4	-	TGTGCCAGCTCACCACAACGGGTAGTGAGTGCTAATGAAAAACTGTTTTTT	CASSPQRVVSANEKLFF
TRBV19	-	TRBJ2-3	few	TGTGCCAGTAGTACCAGGGTAGGCACAGATACGCAGTATTTT	CASSTRVGTDTQYF
TRBV30	TRBD1	TRBJ1-4	many	TGTGCCTGGAGTCAGGGACAGGGCCTTGGAAAACTGTTTTTT	CAWSQGQGLGKLFF
TRBV6-6	TRBD1	TRBJ1-3	-	TGTGCCAGCAGCTCCCAGGGGGTTGGAAACACCATATATTTT	CASSSQGVGNTIYF
TRBV7-9	-	TRBJ1-1	-	TGTGCCAGCAGCTTAGTCCAGAACACTGAAGCTTTCTTT	CASSLVQNTEAFF
TRBV29-1	-	TRBJ2-3	-	TGCAGCTACCTTGAATTTATAGCGGACACAGATACGCAGTATTTT	CSYLEFIADTDTQYF
TRBV29-1	-	TRBJ1-1	few	TGCAGCGTTGAATACGGGGGCACTGAAGCTTTCTTT	CSVEYGGTEAFF
TRBV27	TRBD1	TRBJ1-1	-	TGTGCCAGCAGCCACAGGGGAGGCGGGGAAGCTTTCTTT	CASSHRGGGEAFF
TRBV4-1	-	TRBJ2-7	-	TGCGCCAGCAGCCCGGCCCTGGCCAGGGGAAGGTACGAGCAGTACTTC	CASSPALARGRYEQYF
TRBV10-3	-	TRBJ1-1	-	TGTGCCATCAGTGAGTCGGGTGTAGCCCATGAAGCTTTCTTT	CAISESGVAHEAFF
TRBV7-3	-	TRBJ2-1	-	TGTGCCAGCAGCGCTAACTCCTACAATGAGCAGTTCTTC	CASSANSYNEQFF
TRBV29-1	-	TRBJ2-1	-	TGCAGCGTTGAAAGGGCAGGGGCATGGAATGAGCAGTTCTTC	CSVERAGAWNEQFF
TRBV6-1	TRBD1	TRBJ2-1	-	TGTGCCAGCAGTGAACAACAGGGGAGTAATGAGCAGTTCTTC	CASSEQQGSNEQFF
TRBV30	-	TRBJ2-3	-	TGTGCCTGGGGGAGAACAGATACGCAGTATTTT	CAWGRTDTQYF
TRBV6-5	-	TRBJ2-1	once	TGTGCCAGCAGGACCCCGGGGGCGAGTGTCAATGAGCAGTTCTTC	CASRTPGASVNEQFF
TRBV29-1	-	TRBJ2-7	-	TGCAGCGCCGTTAGGGGCAGTCAGCTTTCCTACGAGCAGTACTTC	CSAVRGSQLSYEQYF
TRBV21-1	-	TRBJ2-2	-	TGTGCCAGCAGCTGGACCCTCGACGGGGAGCTGTTTTTT	CASSWTLDGELFF
TRBV4-1	TRBD2	TRBJ2-2	-	TGCGCCAGCAGCCAAGCGCCGGGGGGGACCGGGGAGCTGTTTTTT	CASSQAPGGTGELFF
TRBV9	-	TRBJ2-7	-	TGTGCCAGCAGCGTGGGGGCAGGGGTGACCTACGAGCAGTACTTC	CASSVGAGVTYEQYF
TRBV5-1	TRBD1	TRBJ2-5	-	TGCGCCAGCAGCCTATCCGGGACAGGTGAGACCCAGTACTTC	CASSLSGTGETQYF
TRBV28	TRBD1	TRBJ1-5	-	TGTGCATCAGGGTTGACAGGGCTAAACGGCAATCAGCCCCAGCATTTT	CASGLTGLNGNQPQHF
TRBV2	-	TRBJ2-7	-	TGTGCCAGCACCCGGGACACCGCCTACGAGCAGTACTTC	CASTRDTAYEQYF
TRBV5-1	-	TRBJ2-5	few	TGCGCCAGCAGCTTGGAGGAGACCCAGTACTTC	CASSLEETQYF
TRBV4-2	-	TRBJ2-2	many	TGTGCCAGCAGCCAATTTGGAGTAGAGAACACCGGGGAGCTGTTTTTT	CASSQFGVENTGELFF
TRBV7-6	TRBD2	TRBJ2-2	-	TGTGCCAGCAGCTCAGCAGCCTTGGGACTAGCGGGATTGAACACCGGGGAGCTGTTTTTT	CASSSAALGLAGLNTGELFF
TRBV6-1	-	TRBJ2-7	-	TGTGCCAGCAGTGAAGCGGTAGGGAAAGGCGACGAGCAGTACTTC	CASSEAVGKGDEQYF
TRBV5-1	TRBD2	TRBJ2-5	-	TGCGCCAGCAGCTTGGATGTAGCGGGGCCCGGGGGGACCCAGTACTTC	CASSLDVAGPGGTQYF
TRBV30	-	TRBJ1-4	-	TGTGCCTGGAGTGTGGGGTTGGGGGAAAAACTGTTTTTT	CAWSVGLGEKLFF
TRBV7-9	TRBD2	TRBJ2-1	-	TGTGCCAGCAGCCCCCCCCCTAGCGGGAGTTCCTACAATGAGCAGTTCTTC	CASSPPPSGSSYNEQFF
TRBV7-7	-	TRBJ2-1	-	TGTGCTAGCAGCTCATTGACTAGAGTTGGGACCTATGAGCAGTTCTTC	CASSSLTRVGTYEQFF
TRBV2	TRBD1	TRBJ2-1	-	TGTGCCAGCAGTTCCCAGGGGGCAAACAATGAGCAGTTCTTC	CASSSQGANNEQFF
TRBV5-4	-	TRBJ1-2	once	TGTGCCAGCACCTCGATCGCTGCTGAATATGGCTACACCTTC	CASTSIAAEYGYTF
TRBV6-5	-	TRBJ1-5	-	TGTGCCAGCAGGGGGACATCAAGCAATCAGCCCCAGCATTTT	CASRGTSSNQPQHF
TRBV11-2	TRBD2	TRBJ2-5	-	TGTGCCAGCAGCTTAGCGGGGGGACGGGAGACCCAGTACTTC	CASSLAGGRETQYF
TRBV5-4	TRBD1	TRBJ2-7	-	TGTGCCAGCAGCTTCCCGACAGGGGATTACGAGCAGTACTTC	CASSFPTGDYEQYF
TRBV4-2	-	TRBJ2-3	-	TGTGCCAGCAGCCAAGCCTTGGGGGGAGGACGGACAGATACGCAGTATTTT	CASSQALGGGRTDTQYF
TRBV5-8	TRBD2	TRBJ2-3	-	TGTGCCAGCAGCCGTCGACTAGCGGGAAGCACAGATACGCAGTATTTT	CASSRRLAGSTDTQYF
TRBV6-4	-	TRBJ2-1	few	TGTGCCAGCAGCAAGGGACAAAACAATGAGCAGTTCTTC	CASSKGQNNEQFF
TRBV27	TRBD2	TRBJ2-1	once	TGTGCCAGCACCGCCGGGACTAGCGGGGGTTACAATGAGCAGTTCTTC	CASTAGTSGGYNEQFF
TRBV4-2	TRBD2	TRBJ2-7	few	TGTGCCAGCAGCCAGGGAGGGCCTAGCGAGCAGTACTTC	CASSQGGPSEQYF